What follows are 20 T cell receptor beta chains derived from one specimen sequenced in a study of Ad26.COV2.S vaccination and SARS-CoV-2 variants. The protocol was immunoSEQ multiplex PCR, while the TCRdb copy is restricted to in-frame clones and leaves out a portion. The data show about 420,000 clones, with 88% seen just once and about 4% held by the top ten. Specified treatment: some 20 received Ad26.COV2.S at low or high dose, single or two shots; 5 received placebo; per-sample allocation not given. Sampling took place 63 days after the first vaccine or placebo injection. This sample comprised peripheral blood, obtained in a trial of Ad26.COV2.S vaccine versus placebo. The receptors originated from a person aged 18-65 years who received the Ad26.COV2.S COVID-19 vaccine or a placebo.

The table lists this clone with a count of one. The gene calls are TRBV7-9 and TRBJ1-1; D is uncertain. V lost 4 bases, J lost 9 bases, and 15 bases lay in between. The CDR3 runs to 13 residues. Germline loops: CDR1 SEHNR, CDR2 FQNEAQ (reference sequence). The DNA for the CDR3 is TGTGCCAGCAGCTCTATCGACGGGGTTAAAGCTTTCTTT. Translation gives CASSSIDGVKAFF.

CDR3 coding DNA: TGTGCCTGGAGGGGGACAGCGCCCTATGGCTACACCTTC. It encodes CAWRGTAPYGYTF. The chain combines TRBV30 with TRBJ1-2; 7 bases map to TRBD1. CDR3 length equals 13 residues. Germline assignment: CDR1 GTSNPN and CDR2 SVGIG (reference sequence). Trimming removed 3 bases from V and 4 bases from J; junction bases left unmatched: 5.

This chain links TRBV6-2 or TRBV6-3 with TRBJ2-7, with 8 positions matching TRBD1. The CDR3 consists of 14 residues. The V gene's germline CDR1 is MNHEY and CDR2 SVGEGT. V trimming: 0 bases; J trimming: 6 bases; junction bases outside the gene matches: 4. In nucleotides, the CDR3 is TGTGCCAGCAGTTACTCCAGGGGGCGCGTCGAGCAGTACTTC. This translates into CASSYSRGRVEQYF.

The CDR3 here is CASSETGGNQPQHF. The CDR3 coding sequence is TGTGCCAGCAGTGAAACAGGGGGCAATCAGCCCCAGCATTTT. The rearrangement uses TRBV6-4 and TRBJ1-5; 7 bases fit TRBD1. The CDR3 runs to 14 residues. Per the germline V gene, CDR1 is MRHNA and CDR2 is SNTAGT. V dropped 3 bases and J dropped 2; count of bases not matched to a gene: 1.

The J gene is TRBJ2-3, the V gene TRBV4-3; 10 bases fit TRBD1. V was clipped by 3 bases and J by 2 bases; unmatched bases: 5. Germline V gives CDR1 LGHNA, CDR2 YSLEER. CDR3 length equals 16 residues. This chain's CDR3 is CASSHRDRGITDTQYF. Written as DNA, the CDR3 is TGCGCCAGCAGCCATCGGGACAGGGGAATCACAGATACGCAGTATTTT.

The J gene is TRBJ1-1, the V gene TRBV6-2 or TRBV6-3; no clear D. Trimming left V 5 bases short and J 6 bases short, with 13 bases between. The germline CDR1 and CDR2 sequences are MNHEY and SVGEGT. This CDR3 is 13 amino acids long. The CDR3 sequence: CASSRPGWPEAFF. The CDR3 DNA sequence: TGTGCCAGCAGTCGTCCGGGATGGCCTGAAGCTTTCTTT.

This clone was picked up a small number of times. The rearrangement uses TRBV5-1 and TRBJ1-1, with 7 bases that match TRBD1. The germline V gene has CDR1 SGHRS and CDR2 YFSETQ. The V segment lost 0 bases and the J segment 5 bases; nucleotides outside the gene matches: 7. This CDR3 spans 15 amino acids. Here the CDR3 DNA reads TGCGCCAGCAGCTTGGGGACAGGCGGAGGGACTGAAGCTTTCTTT. It is translated as CASSLGTGGGTEAFF.

This chain connects TRBV3-1 (or the pseudogene TRBV3-2) to TRBJ2-5; 12 bases match TRBD1. CDR1 and CDR2 (germline): LGHDT, YNNKEL (reference sequence). The CDR3 spans 15 residues. Losses at the gene ends were 3 bases for V and 5 bases for J; bases not matched to a gene: 4. The CDR3 bases are TGTGCCAGCAGCCAGGGGACAGGGGGCCGGGAGACCCAGTACTTC. The encoded protein is CASSQGTGGRETQYF.

V gene TRBV28 combines with J gene TRBJ2-2; 8 nucleotides agree with TRBD1. Germline V CDR1 and CDR2: MDHEN, SYDVKM. This CDR3 has 13 residues. J was trimmed by 6 bases and V by 7 bases; bases with no gene match: 4. In DNA, the CDR3 is TGTGCCAGCATGACAGGGGTACCCGGGGAGCTGTTTTTT. Its protein is CASMTGVPGELFF. The full variable domain, in which reference TRBV28 and TRBJ2-2 provide the parts outside the CDR3, is DVKVTQSSRYLVKRTGEKVFLECVQDMDHENMFWYRQDPGLGLRLIYFSYDVKMKEKGDIPEGYSVSREKKERFSLILESASTNQTSMYLCASMTGVPGELFFGEGSRLTVL.

This clone occurred once. The rearrangement joins TRBV29-1 to TRBJ1-6; D gene uncertain. Trimming pared 1 base from V and 9 bases from J, leaving 13 bases between. Germline CDR1 reads SQVTM; CDR2 reads ANQGSEA. The CDR3 spans 14 residues. CDR3 sequence: CSVEVQRSGSPLHF. In nucleotides, the CDR3 is TGCAGCGTTGAAGTCCAACGGTCAGGTTCACCCCTCCACTTT.

J is TRBJ2-3 and V is TRBV2; 9 nucleotides align to TRBD2. This CDR3 has 15 residues. The germline V gene encodes CDR1 SNHLY and CDR2 FYNNEI. Trimming at V came to 7 bases and at J to 4 bases, leaving 9 bases not matched to a gene. The CDR3 loop reads CASKVRAGGPDTQYF. The CDR3 DNA follows: TGTGCCAGCAAAGTGAGAGCGGGGGGACCAGATACGCAGTATTTT.

The genes are TRBV28 and TRBJ2-7, with 8 bases identical to TRBD1. Per the germline V gene, CDR1 is MDHEN and CDR2 is SYDVKM. The CDR3 covers 15 residues. The junction had 6 bases not matched to a gene; V was cut back by 2 bases and J by 3 bases. The CDR3 DNA follows: TGTGCCAGCAGTTTACCAGGGGGCTCCCTCTACGAGCAGTACTTC. It yields the protein CASSLPGGSLYEQYF.

The CDR3 nucleotides are TGTGCCAGCAGCTTGGGGACAGGGTCCGATCAGCCCCAGCATTTT. Amino acid sequence: CASSLGTGSDQPQHF. This chain links TRBV5-5 with TRBJ1-5; 8 bases match TRBD1. This CDR3 is 15 amino acids long. Germline V lookup: CDR1 SGHKS, CDR2 YYEKEE (reference sequence). V lost 0 bases, J lost 5 bases, and 4 bases stayed unmatched. Complete variable domain (other parts from reference TRBV5-5 and TRBJ1-5): DAGVTQSPTHLIKTRGQQVTLRCSPISGHKSVSWYQQVLGQGPQFIFQYYEKEERGRGNFPDRFSARQFPNYSSELNVNALLLGDSALYLCASSLGTGSDQPQHFGDGTRLSIL.

This sequence joins TRBV7-8 and TRBJ2-7, with 7 nucleotides matching TRBD1. This CDR3 region has 16 residues. The J segment lost 2 bases and the V segment lost 3 bases, leaving 10 bases of the junction unmatched. From germline, CDR1 is SGHVS and CDR2 FQNEAQ. This CDR3 is CASSLRRGGAPYEQYF. The CDR3 nucleotides read TGTGCCAGCAGCTTGCGCCGAGGGGGCGCTCCCTACGAGCAGTACTTC.

The gene calls are TRBV2 and TRBJ2-2, with 8 bases identical to TRBD2. Germline CDR1 SNHLY, CDR2 FYNNEI. The CDR3 runs to 15 residues. J lost 7 bases, V lost 2 bases, and 6 bases had no gene match. CDR3 DNA sequence: TGTGCCAGCAGTGAACGGCGGGAGGTAGGCGGGGAGCTGTTTTTT. This encodes CASSERREVGGELFF. The full variable domain, rest sourced from reference TRBV2 and TRBJ2-2, is EPEVTQTPSHQVTQMGQEVILRCVPISNHLYFYWYRQILGQKVEFLVSFYNNEISEKSEIFDDQFSVERPDGSNFTLKIRSTKLEDSAMYFCASSERREVGGELFFGEGSRLTVL.

This sequence joins TRBV5-1 and TRBJ1-1, with TRBD1 matching over 12 bases. Losses at the gene ends were 3 bases for V and 5 bases for J; bases not matched to a gene: 5. Germline assignment: CDR1 SGHRS and CDR2 YFSETQ. The CDR3 contains 15 residues. This chain's CDR3 is CASSSLGQGATEAFF. The CDR3 DNA reads as TGCGCCAGCAGCTCTCTGGGACAGGGGGCAACTGAAGCTTTCTTT.

The rearrangement uses TRBV10-3 and TRBJ2-5; D remains ambiguous. From germline, CDR1 is ENHRY and CDR2 SYGVKD. Deletions cut 2 bases from V and 2 bases from J, with 9 bases between. This CDR3 has 14 amino acids. As DNA, the CDR3 is TGTGCCATCAGTGAGAGTTTAGTTCAAGAGACCCAGTACTTC. It encodes CAISESLVQETQYF.

This clone was observed a handful of times. The chain combines TRBV5-5 with TRBJ1-1, with 7 nucleotides matching TRBD1. This CDR3 has 13 residues. CDR1 and CDR2 from the germline V gene are SGHKS and YYEKEE (reference sequence). J lost 4 bases, V lost 5 bases, and 5 bases had no gene match. In DNA, the CDR3 is TGTGCCAGCAGTTTCGGACAGGCCACTGAAGCTTTCTTT. It specifies CASSFGQATEAFF.

CDR3 DNA sequence: TGTGCCAGCAGTCTTAGGGTCAATGAGCAGTTCTTC. This sequence encodes CASSLRVNEQFF. The gene calls are TRBV9 and TRBJ2-1; D ambiguous. Looked up from germline, CDR1 is SGDLS and CDR2 is YYNGEE. The CDR3 is 12 residues long. The ends were cut back, 5 bases at V and 6 bases at J, with 9 bases in the middle.

The V gene is TRBV19, the J gene TRBJ1-5; 10 positions agree with TRBD1. From germline, CDR1 is LNHDA and CDR2 SQIVND (reference sequence). This CDR3 comprises 16 residues. The ends lost 8 bases at V and 6 bases at J; junction bases unmatched: 13. In nucleotides, the CDR3 is TGTGCCAGTTGTACAATCGACAGGGGGCCTGGTCAGCCCCAGCATTTT. Translated: CASCTIDRGPGQPQHF.